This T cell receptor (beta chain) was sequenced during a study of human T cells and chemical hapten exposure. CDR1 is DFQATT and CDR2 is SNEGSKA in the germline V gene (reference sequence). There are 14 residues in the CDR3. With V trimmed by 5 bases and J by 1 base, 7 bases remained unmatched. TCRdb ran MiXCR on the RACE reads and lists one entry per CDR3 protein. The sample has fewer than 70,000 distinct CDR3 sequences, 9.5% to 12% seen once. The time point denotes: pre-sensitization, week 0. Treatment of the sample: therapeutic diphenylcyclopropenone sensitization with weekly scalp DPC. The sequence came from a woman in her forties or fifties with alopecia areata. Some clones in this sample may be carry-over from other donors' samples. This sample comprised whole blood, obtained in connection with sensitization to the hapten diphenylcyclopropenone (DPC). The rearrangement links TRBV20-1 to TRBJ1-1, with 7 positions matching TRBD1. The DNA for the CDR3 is TGCAGTGCTCCGACAGGGTCGGGGAACACTGAAGCTTTCTTT. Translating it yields CSAPTGSGNTEAFF.